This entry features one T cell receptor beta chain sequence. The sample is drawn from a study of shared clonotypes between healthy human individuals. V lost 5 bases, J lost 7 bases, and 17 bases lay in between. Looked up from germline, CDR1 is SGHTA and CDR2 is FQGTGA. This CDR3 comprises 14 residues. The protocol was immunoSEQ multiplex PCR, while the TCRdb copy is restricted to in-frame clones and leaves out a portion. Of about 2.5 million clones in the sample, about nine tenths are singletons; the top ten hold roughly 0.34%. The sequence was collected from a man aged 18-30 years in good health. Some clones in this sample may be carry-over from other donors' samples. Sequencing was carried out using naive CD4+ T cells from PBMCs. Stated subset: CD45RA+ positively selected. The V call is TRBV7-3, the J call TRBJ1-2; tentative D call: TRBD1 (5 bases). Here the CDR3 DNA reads TGTGCCAGCAGCGACCGTGGGGGTAATTCTGGCTACACCTTC. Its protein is CASSDRGGNSGYTF.